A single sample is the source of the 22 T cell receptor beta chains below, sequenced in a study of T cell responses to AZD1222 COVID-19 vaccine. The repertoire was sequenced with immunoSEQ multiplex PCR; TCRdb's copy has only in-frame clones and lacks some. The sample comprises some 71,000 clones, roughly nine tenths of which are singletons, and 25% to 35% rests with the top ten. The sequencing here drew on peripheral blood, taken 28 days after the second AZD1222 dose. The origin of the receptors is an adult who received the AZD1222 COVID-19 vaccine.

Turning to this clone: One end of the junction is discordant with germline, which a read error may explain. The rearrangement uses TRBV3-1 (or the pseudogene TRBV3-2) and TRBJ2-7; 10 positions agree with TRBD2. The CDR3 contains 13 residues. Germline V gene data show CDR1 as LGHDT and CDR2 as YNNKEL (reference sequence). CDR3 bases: TGTGCCAGCAGCCAAGGCGAGCGGGAGGGCCCTATATTC. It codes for CASSQGEREGPIF.

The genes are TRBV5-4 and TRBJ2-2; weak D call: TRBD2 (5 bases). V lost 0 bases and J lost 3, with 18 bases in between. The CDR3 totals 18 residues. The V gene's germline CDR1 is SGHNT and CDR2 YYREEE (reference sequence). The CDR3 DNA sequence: TGTGCCAGCAGCTTGGGTTATAGCCCCATGCGGGACACCGGGGAGCTGTTTTTT. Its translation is CASSLGYSPMRDTGELFF. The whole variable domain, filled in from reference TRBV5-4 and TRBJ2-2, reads ETGVTQSPTHLIKTRGQQVTLRCSSQSGHNTVSWYQQALGQGPQFIFQYYREEENGRGNFPPRFSGLQFPNYSSELNVNALELDDSALYLCASSLGYSPMRDTGELFFGEGSRLTVL.

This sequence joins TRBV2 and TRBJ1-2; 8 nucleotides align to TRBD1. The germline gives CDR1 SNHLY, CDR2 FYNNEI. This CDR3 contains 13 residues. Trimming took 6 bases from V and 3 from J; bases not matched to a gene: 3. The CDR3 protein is CASRGQGDYGYTF. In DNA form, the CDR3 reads TGTGCCAGCAGAGGACAGGGCGACTATGGCTACACCTTC.

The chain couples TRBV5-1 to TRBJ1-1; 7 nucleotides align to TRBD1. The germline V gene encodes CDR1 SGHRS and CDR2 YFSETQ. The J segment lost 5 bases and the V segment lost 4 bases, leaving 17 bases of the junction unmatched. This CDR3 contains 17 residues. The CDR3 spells CASSSNLMTGLGTEAFF. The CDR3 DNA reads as TGCGCCAGCAGCAGCAATCTCATGACAGGGCTAGGGACTGAAGCTTTCTTT.

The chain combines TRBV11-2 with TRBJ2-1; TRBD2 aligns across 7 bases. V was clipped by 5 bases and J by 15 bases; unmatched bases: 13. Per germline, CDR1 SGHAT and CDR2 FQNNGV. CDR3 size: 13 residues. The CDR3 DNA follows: TGTGCCAGCAGCCCACCTAGGTCGGGAGGATCGTTCTTC. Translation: CASSPPRSGGSFF.

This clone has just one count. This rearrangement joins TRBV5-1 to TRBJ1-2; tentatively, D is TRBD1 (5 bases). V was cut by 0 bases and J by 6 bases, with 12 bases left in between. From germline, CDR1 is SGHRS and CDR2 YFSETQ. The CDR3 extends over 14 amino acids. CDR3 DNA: TGCGCCAGCAGCTTGGAAGCAGGGTTGGATGGCTACACCTTC. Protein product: CASSLEAGLDGYTF.

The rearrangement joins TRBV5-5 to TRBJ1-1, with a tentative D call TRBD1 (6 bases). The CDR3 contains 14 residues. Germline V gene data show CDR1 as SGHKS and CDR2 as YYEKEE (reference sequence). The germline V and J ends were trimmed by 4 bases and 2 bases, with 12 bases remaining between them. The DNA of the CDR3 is TGTGCCAGCAGCCACAGGGCTGAAAACACTGAAGCTTTCTTT. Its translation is CASSHRAENTEAFF.

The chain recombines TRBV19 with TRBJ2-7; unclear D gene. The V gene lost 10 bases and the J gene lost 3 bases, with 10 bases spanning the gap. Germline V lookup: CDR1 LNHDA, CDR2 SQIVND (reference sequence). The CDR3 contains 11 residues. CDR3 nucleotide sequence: TGTGCCACAGAGAACGGCTACGAGCAGTACTTC. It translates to CATENGYEQYF. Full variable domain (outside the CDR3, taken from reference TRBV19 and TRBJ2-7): DGGITQSPKYLFRKEGQNVTLSCEQNLNHDAMYWYRQDPGQGLRLIYYSQIVNDFQKGDIAEGYSVSREKKESFPLTVTSAQKNPTAFYLCATENGYEQYFGPGTRLTVT.

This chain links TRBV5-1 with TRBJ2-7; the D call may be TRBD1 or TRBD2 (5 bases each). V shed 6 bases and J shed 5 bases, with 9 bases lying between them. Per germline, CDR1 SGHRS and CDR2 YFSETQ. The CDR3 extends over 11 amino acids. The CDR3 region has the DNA TGCGCCAGCACTGGGGGTAACGAGCAGTACTTC. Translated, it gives CASTGGNEQYF.

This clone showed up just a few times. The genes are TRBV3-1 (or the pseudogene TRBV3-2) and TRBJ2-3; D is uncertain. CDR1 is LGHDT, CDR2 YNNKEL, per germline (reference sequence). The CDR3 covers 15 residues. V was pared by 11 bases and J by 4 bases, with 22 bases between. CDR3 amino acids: CARSGPRSLADTQYF. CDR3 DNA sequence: TGTGCCCGCTCAGGTCCCAGGTCCCTCGCAGATACGCAGTATTTT.

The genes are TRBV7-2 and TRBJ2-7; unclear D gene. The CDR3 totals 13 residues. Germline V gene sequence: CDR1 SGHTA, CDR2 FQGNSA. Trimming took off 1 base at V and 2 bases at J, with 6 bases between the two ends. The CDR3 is CASSLGKPYEQYF. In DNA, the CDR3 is TGTGCCAGCAGCTTAGGAAAGCCCTACGAGCAGTACTTC.

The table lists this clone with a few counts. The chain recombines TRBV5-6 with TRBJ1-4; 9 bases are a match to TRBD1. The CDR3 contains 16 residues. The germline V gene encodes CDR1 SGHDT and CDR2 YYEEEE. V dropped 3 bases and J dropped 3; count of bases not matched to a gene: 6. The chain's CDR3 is CASSSPGTGPNEKLFF. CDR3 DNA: TGTGCCAGCAGCTCACCCGGGACAGGGCCTAATGAAAAACTGTTTTTT.

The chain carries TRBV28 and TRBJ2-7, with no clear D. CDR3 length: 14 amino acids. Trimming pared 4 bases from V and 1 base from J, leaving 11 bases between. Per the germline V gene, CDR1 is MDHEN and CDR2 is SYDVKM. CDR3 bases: TGTGCCAGCAGTTCAACGGCGAGATCCTACGAGCAGTACTTC. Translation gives CASSSTARSYEQYF.

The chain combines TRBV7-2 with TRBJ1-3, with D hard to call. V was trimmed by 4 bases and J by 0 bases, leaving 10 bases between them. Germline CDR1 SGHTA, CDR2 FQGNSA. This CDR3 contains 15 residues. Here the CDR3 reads CASSSRLGSGNTIYF. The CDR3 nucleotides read TGTGCCAGCAGCTCCCGTCTCGGCTCTGGAAACACCATATATTTT.

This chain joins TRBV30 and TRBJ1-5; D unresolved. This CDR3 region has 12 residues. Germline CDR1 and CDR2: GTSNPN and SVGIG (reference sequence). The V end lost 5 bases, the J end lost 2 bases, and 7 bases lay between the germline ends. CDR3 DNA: TGTGCCTGGGATTCGGGCAATCAGCCCCAGCATTTT. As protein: CAWDSGNQPQHF. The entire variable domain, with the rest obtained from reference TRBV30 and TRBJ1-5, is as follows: SQTIHQWPATLVQPVGSPLSLECTVEGTSNPNLYWYRQAAGRGLQLLFYSVGIGQISSEVPQNLSASRPQDRQFILSSKKLLLSDSGFYLCAWDSGNQPQHFGDGTRLSIL.

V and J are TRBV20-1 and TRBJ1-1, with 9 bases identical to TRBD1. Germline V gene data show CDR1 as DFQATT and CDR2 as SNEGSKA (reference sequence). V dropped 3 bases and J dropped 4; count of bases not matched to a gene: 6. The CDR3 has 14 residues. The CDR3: CSASSSTGGTEAFF. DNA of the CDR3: TGCAGTGCTAGTTCGTCGACAGGGGGCACTGAAGCTTTCTTT.

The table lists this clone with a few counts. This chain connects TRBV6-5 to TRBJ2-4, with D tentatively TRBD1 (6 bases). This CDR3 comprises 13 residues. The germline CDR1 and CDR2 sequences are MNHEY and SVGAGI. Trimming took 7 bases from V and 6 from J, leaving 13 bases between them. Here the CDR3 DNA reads TGTGCCAGCACCCCGGGACAAGTAAACATTCAGTACTTC. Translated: CASTPGQVNIQYF.

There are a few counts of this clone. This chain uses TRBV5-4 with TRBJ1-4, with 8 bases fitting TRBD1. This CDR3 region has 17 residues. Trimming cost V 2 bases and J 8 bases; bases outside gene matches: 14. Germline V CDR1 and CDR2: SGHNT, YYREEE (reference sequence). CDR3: CASSLQSGGFRGEKLFF. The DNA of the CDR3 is TGTGCCAGCAGCTTACAGTCAGGGGGCTTTCGAGGAGAAAAACTGTTTTTT.

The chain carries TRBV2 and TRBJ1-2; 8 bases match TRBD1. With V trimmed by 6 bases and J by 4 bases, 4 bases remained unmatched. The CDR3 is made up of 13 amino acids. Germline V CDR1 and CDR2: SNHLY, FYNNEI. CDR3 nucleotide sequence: TGTGCCAGCAGCGTCGGACAGGGCTATGGCTACACCTTC. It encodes CASSVGQGYGYTF.

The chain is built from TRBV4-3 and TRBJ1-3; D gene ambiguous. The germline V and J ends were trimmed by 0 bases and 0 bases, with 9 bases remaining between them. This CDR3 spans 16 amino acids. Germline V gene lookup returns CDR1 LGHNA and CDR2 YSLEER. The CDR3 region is CASSQDGGYSGNTIYF. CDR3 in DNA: TGCGCCAGCAGCCAAGACGGCGGATACTCTGGAAACACCATATATTTT.

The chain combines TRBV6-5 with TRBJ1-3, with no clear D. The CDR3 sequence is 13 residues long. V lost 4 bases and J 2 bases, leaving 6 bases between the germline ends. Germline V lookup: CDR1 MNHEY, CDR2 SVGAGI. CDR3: CASSSGAGNTIYF. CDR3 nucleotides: TGTGCCAGCAGTTCTGGGGCTGGAAACACCATATATTTT.

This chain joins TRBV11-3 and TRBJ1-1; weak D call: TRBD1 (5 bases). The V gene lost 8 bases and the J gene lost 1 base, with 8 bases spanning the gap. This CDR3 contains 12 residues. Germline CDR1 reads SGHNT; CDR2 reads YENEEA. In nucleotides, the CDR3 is TGTGCCAGCGGTACAGGGAACACTGAAGCTTTCTTT. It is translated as CASGTGNTEAFF.